The 29 T cell receptor beta chains below were found in one sample sequenced in a study of T cell repertoires in cytomegalovirus infection. From the reads, TCRdb called clonotypes with MiXCR, one entry per CDR3 protein. The sample yields about 500,000 distinct CDR3 sequences, around 30% seen once. Which antigens these TCRs recognize remains unknown. This sample comprised cultured PBMCs, obtained from culture after CMV antigen stimulation. These receptors came from a human donor in good health (CMV status not recorded). Some clones in this sample may be carry-over from other donors' samples.

This clonotype has more than one count but fewer than ten. The V and J genes are TRBV6-6 and TRBJ2-1; TRBD2 aligns across 14 bases. The CDR3 spans 16 residues. The germline V gene has CDR1 MNHNY and CDR2 SVGAGI (reference sequence). The junction had 8 bases not matched to a gene; V was cut back by 4 bases and J by 9 bases. CDR3 DNA sequence: TGTGCCAGCAGTTCGCCCGGGACTAGCGGGAGAAGTGAGCAGTTCTTC. This translates into CASSSPGTSGRSEQFF.

The J gene is TRBJ1-6, the V gene TRBV3-1; D call uncertain. CDR1 and CDR2 (germline): LGHDT, YNNKEL (reference sequence). Trimming removed 4 bases at V and 8 bases at J, with 9 bases between. CDR3 length: 13 residues. The CDR3 loop is CASSLRTDSPLHF. The CDR3 DNA is TGTGCCAGCAGCCTCCGAACAGATTCACCCCTCCACTTT. The complete variable domain, with remaining parts taken from reference TRBV3-1 and TRBJ1-6, reads DTAVSQTPKYLVTQMGNDKSIKCEQNLGHDTMYWYKQDSKKFLKIMFSYNNKELIINETVPNRFSPKSPDKAHLNLHINSLELGDSAVYFCASSLRTDSPLHFGNGTRLTVT.

In this sample, this clonotype turned up a few times. The genes are TRBV11-1 and TRBJ1-6; TRBD1 agrees at 12 bases. This CDR3 is 15 amino acids long. Germline assignment: CDR1 SGHAT and CDR2 FQDESV (reference sequence). With 5 bases clipped from V and 10 bases from J, the junction kept 6 bases outside the gene matches. In nucleotides, the CDR3 is TGTGCCAGCAGCCGCCATGGGACAGGGGGCTCACCCCTCCACTTT. This sequence encodes CASSRHGTGGSPLHF.

The chain has TRBV12-3 or TRBV12-4 and TRBJ2-7; the D is unclear. Between the trimmed V and J ends, which lost 7 bases and 7 bases, there was a span of 14 bases. The CDR3 covers 12 residues. The CDR3 nucleotides are TGTGCCAGCATGAATCTCCGGTGGGAGCAGTACTTC. This translates into CASMNLRWEQYF.

V is TRBV25-1 and J is TRBJ1-1; 7 bases match TRBD1. The length of the CDR3 is 11 residues. The V gene end was trimmed by 10 bases and the J gene end by 10 bases; junction bases not matched to a gene: 9. Germline-derived CDR1 and CDR2 are MGHDK and SYGVNS. CDR3 loop: CATSRQGVAFF. The CDR3 DNA reads as TGTGCCACCTCACGACAGGGCGTAGCTTTCTTT. The full variable domain, with the rest looked up from reference TRBV25-1 and TRBJ1-1, is EADIYQTPRYLVIGTGKKITLECSQTMGHDKMYWYQQDPGMELHLIHYSYGVNSTEKGDLSSESTVSRIRTEHFPLTLESARPSHTSQYLCATSRQGVAFFGQGTRLTVV.

In this sample, this clonotype turned up a few times. The chain couples TRBV27 to TRBJ2-3; 7 nucleotides agree with TRBD1. V trimming: 5 bases; J trimming: 0 bases; junction bases outside the gene matches: 5. Germline lookup yields CDR1 MNHEY and CDR2 SMNVEV (reference sequence). The length of the CDR3 is 15 residues. The CDR3 DNA follows: TGTGCCAGCAGTACGGGACAGCCTAGCACAGATACGCAGTATTTT. Protein: CASSTGQPSTDTQYF.

This clonotype was detected a few times. The chain couples TRBV28 to TRBJ1-2; D perhaps matches TRBD1 (6 bases). V was shortened by 4 bases and J by 4 bases, with 16 bases between the two germline ends. The CDR3 spans 15 residues. The germline V gene has CDR1 MDHEN and CDR2 SYDVKM. The CDR3 nucleotides read TGTGCCAGCAGTTCCCACCCGGGGGCAGGCTATGGCTACACCTTC. Residues: CASSSHPGAGYGYTF.

This clonotype was found many times. The CDR3 sequence is CASSRGGTSRTHEQFF. As DNA, the CDR3 is TGTGCCAGCAGTCGAGGCGGGACTAGTCGGACGCATGAGCAGTTCTTC. The chain is built from TRBV7-2 and TRBJ2-1, with 8 bases identical to TRBD2. V lost 6 bases, J lost 8 bases, and 15 bases stayed unmatched. In germline, CDR1 is SGHTA, CDR2 FQGNSA. This CDR3 is built from 16 residues.

This chain links TRBV6-5 with TRBJ2-1; 8 bases are shared with TRBD1. With V trimmed by 2 bases and J by 0 bases, 3 bases remained unmatched. Germline V CDR1 and CDR2: MNHEY, SVGAGI. The CDR3 runs 16 residues. CDR3 region: CASSYGTGRSYNEQFF. CDR3 in DNA: TGTGCCAGCAGTTACGGGACAGGTCGCTCCTACAATGAGCAGTTCTTC.

The CDR3 spells CASRVGVGTDTQYF. The CDR3 nucleotides are TGTGCCAGCCGAGTAGGGGTGGGCACAGATACGCAGTATTTT. V and J are TRBV19 and TRBJ2-3, with a weak D call TRBD1 (5 bases). The CDR3 is made up of 14 amino acids. The germline V gene encodes CDR1 LNHDA and CDR2 SQIVND (reference sequence). Trimming stripped 9 bases from V and 1 base from J, with 14 bases between.

The rearrangement joins TRBV12-3 or TRBV12-4 to TRBJ2-3, with a weak D call TRBD1 (5 bases). The CDR3 loop spans 14 amino acids. Deletions cut 3 bases from V and 4 bases from J, with 11 bases between. CDR3 sequence reads: CASSFGPGPDTQYF. The CDR3 DNA is TGTGCCAGCAGTTTCGGACCAGGGCCAGATACGCAGTATTTT.

This clonotype was counted between two and nine times. CDR3 nucleotide sequence: TGTGCCAGCAGCCGTCGACGGTTCCAAGAGACCCAGTACTTC. It codes for CASSRRRFQETQYF. The V call is TRBV7-2, the J call TRBJ2-5; D is ambiguous. Trimming left V 5 bases short and J 1 base short, with 11 bases between. This CDR3 is 14 amino acids long. CDR1 and CDR2 from the germline V gene are SGHTA and FQGNSA.

The CDR3, as DNA: TGTGCCAGCAGTTACTCGAGAGCTGTCGATGAGCAGTTCTTC. This sequence encodes CASSYSRAVDEQFF. The chain is built from TRBV6-2 or TRBV6-3 and TRBJ2-1; D gene ambiguous. The CDR3 has 14 residues. Trimming removed 0 bases from V and 8 bases from J, with 11 bases in between. The germline V gene encodes CDR1 MNHEY and CDR2 SVGEGT.

This clonotype was picked up a small number of times. The V gene is TRBV7-9, the J gene TRBJ1-4; 8 nucleotides match TRBD1. Looked up from germline, CDR1 is SEHNR and CDR2 is FQNEAQ (reference sequence). The CDR3 has 15 amino acids. J gave up 5 bases and V 7 bases, and 9 bases lay outside the gene matches. The CDR3 region has the DNA TGTGCCAGCACCCTGGACAGGGTATCGAATGAAAAACTGTTTTTT. Residues: CASTLDRVSNEKLFF.

This clonotype was observed many times. The chain has TRBV7-2 and TRBJ1-5; D possibly corresponds to TRBD1 (6 bases). Germline V gene sequence: CDR1 SGHTA, CDR2 FQGNSA. V dropped 5 bases and J dropped 4 bases, with 15 bases sitting between them. The CDR3 has 15 amino acids. This chain's CDR3 is CASSRNRALNQPQHF. The CDR3 DNA follows: TGTGCCAGCAGCCGAAACAGGGCCCTTAATCAGCCCCAGCATTTT.

The V and J genes are TRBV28 and TRBJ2-5; the match to TRBD2 covers 7 bases. With 3 bases clipped from V and 1 base from J, the junction kept 5 bases outside the gene matches. Per germline, CDR1 MDHEN and CDR2 SYDVKM. The CDR3 has 15 amino acids. CDR3 nucleotide sequence: TGTGCCAGCAGTTTTTACGGGGGGATCCAAGAGACCCAGTACTTC. Its translation is CASSFYGGIQETQYF. Variable domain in full (rest from reference TRBV28 and TRBJ2-5): DVKVTQSSRYLVKRTGEKVFLECVQDMDHENMFWYRQDPGLGLRLIYFSYDVKMKEKGDIPEGYSVSREKKERFSLILESASTNQTSMYLCASSFYGGIQETQYFGPGTRLLVL.

This clonotype was recorded a few times. The genes are TRBV7-3 and TRBJ2-3; 9 nucleotides agree with TRBD1. The V and J ends lost 5 bases and 4 bases, in that order; junction bases with no gene match: 4. Per the germline V gene, CDR1 is SGHTA and CDR2 is FQGTGA. The CDR3 consists of 14 residues. The CDR3 loop is CASSPNRGPDTQYF. As DNA, the CDR3 is TGTGCCAGCAGCCCCAACAGGGGGCCAGATACGCAGTATTTT.

This clonotype was seen just once. This chain joins TRBV7-4 and TRBJ2-1; the D is unclear. The CDR3 is 16 amino acids. Trimming left V 1 base short and J 5 bases short, with 15 bases between. CDR1 is SGHVT and CDR2 is SQSDAQ in the germline V gene. This CDR3 is CASSLDVWGSHNEQFF. CDR3 DNA: TGTGCCAGCAGCTTAGACGTGTGGGGAAGTCACAATGAGCAGTTCTTC.

V usage is TRBV6-5 and J usage is TRBJ2-7, with 8 nucleotides matching TRBD1. The CDR3 consists of 14 residues. Germline assignment: CDR1 MNHEY and CDR2 SVGAGI. J lost 5 bases, V lost 2 bases, and 5 bases had no gene match. This CDR3 reads CASSYVAGGDEQYF. Here the CDR3 DNA reads TGTGCCAGCAGTTACGTTGCAGGGGGCGACGAGCAGTACTTC.

This clonotype came up a few times. This sequence joins TRBV7-2 and TRBJ2-4; D call uncertain. The CDR3 length is 13 residues. The V gene's germline CDR1 is SGHTA and CDR2 FQGNSA. The V and J ends lost 1 base and 10 bases respectively, with 11 bases between them. The CDR3 coding sequence is TGTGCCAGCAGCTTAGAAGCCGAGAGGATTCAGTACTTC. Protein product: CASSLEAERIQYF.

The table lists this clonotype with many counts. The junction and the germline gene differ at one end; a read error may be behind it. The DNA for the CDR3 is TGTGCTAGCAGCTCTTTAGGACAGGGAGGAGGCGATGAGCAGTTCTTC. It encodes CASSSLGQGGGDEQFF. This chain joins TRBV7-7 and TRBJ2-1, with 8 bases aligning to TRBD1. This CDR3 is 16 amino acids long. Looked up from germline, CDR1 is SSHAT and CDR2 is FNYEAQ (reference sequence).

This clonotype was counted only a few times. The CDR3 loop is CAISEYVGNYGYTF. CDR3 bases: TGTGCCATCAGTGAGTACGTCGGTAACTATGGCTACACCTTC. The chain has TRBV10-3 and TRBJ1-2; no clear D gene. The CDR3 extends over 14 amino acids. V was shortened by 1 base and J by 1 base, with 7 bases between the two germline ends. Germline V CDR1 and CDR2: ENHRY, SYGVKD.

There are a few counts of this clonotype. The chain combines TRBV12-3 or TRBV12-4 with TRBJ1-2; D ambiguous. V lost 7 bases and J 7 bases, leaving 13 bases between the germline ends. The CDR3 length is 12 residues. The CDR3 is CASTSTPGGYTF. As DNA, the CDR3 is TGTGCCAGCACGTCCACCCCAGGTGGCTACACCTTC.

This chain joins TRBV12-3 or TRBV12-4 and TRBJ2-2; weak D call: TRBD2 (5 bases). The CDR3 consists of 13 residues. V was cut by 5 bases and J by 6 bases, with 10 bases left in between. The CDR3, as DNA: TGTGCCAGCAGTCCGGGGTATCCCGGGGAGCTGTTTTTT. Translated, it gives CASSPGYPGELFF.

This chain links TRBV4-3 with TRBJ2-2; 10 bases are shared with TRBD1. There are 17 residues in the CDR3. V dropped 2 bases and J dropped 4; count of bases not matched to a gene: 7. Germline loops: CDR1 LGHNA, CDR2 YSLEER. CDR3 in amino acids: CASSQLRDRGLTGELFF. Written as DNA, the CDR3 is TGCGCCAGCAGCCAACTCCGGGACAGGGGACTCACCGGGGAGCTGTTTTTT.

J is TRBJ2-3 and V is TRBV4-2; D unresolved. V lost 1 base, J lost 14 bases, and 13 bases lay in between. This CDR3 contains 12 residues. Per germline, CDR1 LGHNA and CDR2 YNFKEQ. CDR3 region: CASSQGDSLSYF. For the CDR3, the DNA is TGTGCCAGCAGCCAAGGGGATAGTTTGTCGTATTTT.

This clonotype was found a few times. This rearrangement joins TRBV7-9 to TRBJ2-3; 10 bases match TRBD2. V shed 5 bases and J 6 bases; nucleotides not matched to a gene: 11. The CDR3 extends over 16 amino acids. Germline V gene data show CDR1 as SEHNR and CDR2 as FQNEAQ (reference sequence). The CDR3 sequence: CASSREAGGPSDTQYF. CDR3 coding DNA: TGTGCCAGCAGCCGGGAAGCGGGAGGGCCCTCCGATACGCAGTATTTT.

The V call is TRBV27, the J call TRBJ2-7, with 8 positions matching TRBD1. The CDR3 totals 14 residues. V gave up 5 bases and J gave up 6 bases; unmatched junction bases: 9. Per the germline V gene, CDR1 is MNHEY and CDR2 is SMNVEV (reference sequence). This CDR3 reads CASSIQRTGREQYF. The CDR3 DNA reads TGTGCCAGCAGTATACAACGGACAGGGCGCGAGCAGTACTTC.

This clonotype was seen many times. The chain carries TRBV7-2 and TRBJ1-1, with TRBD1 matching over 7 bases. The germline V gene encodes CDR1 SGHTA and CDR2 FQGNSA. This CDR3 is 15 amino acids long. Unmatched junction bases numbered 7, after V lost 5 bases and J lost 1 base. CDR3 amino acids: CASSPDGTANTEAFF. In DNA, the CDR3 is TGTGCCAGCAGCCCAGATGGGACAGCGAACACTGAAGCTTTCTTT.